This TCR beta chain was observed in a study of OX40 agonist ivuxolimab in advanced cancers. On the study more broadly: Males comprised 70% to 85% of the group, whose mean age was roughly 60 years (range 23 to 79). Study-level findings and limits: Clonal expansion was among the lowest in partial responders at 0.1-3.0 mg/kg, especially CD8+.

Assay: immunoSEQ multiplex PCR; the TCRdb copy retains only in-frame clones and omits some. The table lists 35,000 to 50,000 clones, around 85% of them singletons. The germline gives CDR1 SGHNT, CDR2 YYREEE (reference sequence). Trimming took off 2 bases at V and 4 bases at J, with 9 bases between the two ends. CDR3 size: 13 residues. A remark on this clone: Its antigen remains unknown.

This sequence was found in an adult with an advanced solid tumor such as melanoma, head and neck, liver or kidney cancer. The chain uses TRBV5-4 and TRBJ1-1, with no clear D. This specimen consisted of CD4+ or CD8+ T cells sorted from blood, obtained in a trial of the OX40 agonist ivuxolimab. CDR3 residues: CASSFLEGTEAFF. The CDR3 DNA reads TGTGCCAGCAGCTTCCTGGAGGGCACTGAAGCTTTCTTT.